A single T cell receptor beta chain is shown here with its context. No antigen is known for it. This entry comes from a study of OX40 agonist ivuxolimab in advanced cancers. Whole-study findings and limits: Some nonresponders likewise displayed low normalized T-cell clonal expansion. No determination was made of the antigen specificity of the expanded peripheral T cells.

This table comes from immunoSEQ multiplex PCR, and its TCRdb copy is limited to in-frame clones, with some not included. The profile shows 40,000 to 55,000 clones, around 92% of them singletons. The germline V gene encodes CDR1 SGHRS and CDR2 YFSETQ. J gave up 0 bases and V 2 bases, and 1 base lay outside the gene matches. The CDR3 has 15 residues. This specimen was CD4+ or CD8+ T cells sorted from blood, taken in a trial of the OX40 agonist ivuxolimab. This chain links TRBV5-1 with TRBJ2-1; 8 bases align to TRBD2. This sequence originates from an adult with an advanced solid tumor such as melanoma, head and neck, liver or kidney cancer. The CDR3 bases are TGCGCCAGCAGCTTCAGCGGGGGCTCCTACAATGAGCAGTTCTTC. Its protein product is CASSFSGGSYNEQFF.